This entry lists 11 T cell receptor beta chains sequenced from one sample in a study of blood T cell repertoires in COVID-19. The table came from immunoSEQ multiplex PCR; TCRdb's copy has only in-frame clones and leaves some out. Of more than 100,000 clones in the sample, roughly 90% were seen once. Material for sequencing was peripheral blood. The receptors originated from a woman aged 60-75 years with acute or convalescent COVID-19.

The rearrangement joins TRBV3-1 (or the pseudogene TRBV3-2) to TRBJ2-1; TRBD2 matches 8 bases. Germline assignment: CDR1 LGHDT and CDR2 YNNKEL (reference sequence). The V and J ends lost 9 bases and 8 bases, in that order; junction bases with no gene match: 18. This CDR3 spans 16 amino acids. The CDR3, as DNA: TGTGCCAGTTGCCCCCTGGCGGGAGGAATCGGGGATGAGCAGTTCTTC. Protein sequence: CASCPLAGGIGDEQFF.

The chain couples TRBV18 to TRBJ1-6, with 7 bases lining up with TRBD1. Germline values: CDR1 KGHSH, CDR2 LQKENI. With V trimmed by 6 bases and J by 7 bases, 6 bases remained unmatched. The CDR3 is 14 residues long. CDR3 sequence (DNA): TGTGCCAGCTCGGGGACAGCGAGAAATTCACCCCTCCACTTT. Amino acids: CASSGTARNSPLHF.

A single count supports this clone. The CDR3 nucleotides are TGTGCCAGCAGTTACCCGGGATCCCCGCATGGCTACACCTTC. Translating gives CASSYPGSPHGYTF. V gene TRBV6-5 combines with J gene TRBJ1-2; D is uncertain. The CDR3 contains 14 residues. CDR1 is MNHEY and CDR2 is SVGAGI in the germline V gene. V lost 2 bases and J 6 bases, leaving 13 bases between the germline ends.

This chain uses TRBV5-1 with TRBJ1-1, with D uncertain. V lost 0 bases and J 6 bases, leaving 15 bases between the germline ends. Germline V CDR1 and CDR2: SGHRS, YFSETQ. CDR3 size: 15 residues. The DNA of the CDR3 is TGCGCCAGCAGCTTGGCCGCGGGGAAGGTGTCTGAAGCTTTCTTT. It codes for CASSLAAGKVSEAFF.

V usage is TRBV21-1 and J usage is TRBJ1-2; the table gives TRBD1 as D, unverified against the DNA. TRBV21-1 is tagged as a pseudogene. The CDR3 runs 14 residues. CDR3 DNA: TGTGCCAGCATCCCGGACAGGGGATTCTATGGCTACACCTTC. It specifies CASIPDRGFYGYTF.

J is TRBJ2-2 and V is TRBV9, with D unresolved. The CDR3 is 15 residues long. Trimming left V 0 bases short and J 0 bases short, with 6 bases between. Germline assignment: CDR1 SGDLS and CDR2 YYNGEE. As DNA, the CDR3 is TGTGCCAGCAGCGTAGGGCCTGCGAACACCGGGGAGCTGTTTTTT. Its translation is CASSVGPANTGELFF.

This chain links TRBV19 with TRBJ2-2; 15 bases align to TRBD2. The CDR3 length is 16 residues. Per the germline V gene, CDR1 is LNHDA and CDR2 is SQIVND (reference sequence). The ends lost 3 bases at V and 7 bases at J; junction bases unmatched: 3. CDR3 protein: CASSMVGLAGGGELFF. The DNA for the CDR3 is TGTGCCAGTAGTATGGTGGGACTAGCGGGAGGCGGGGAGCTGTTTTTT.

This rearrangement joins TRBV5-5 to TRBJ1-1; D unresolved. CDR3 size: 14 residues. The ends were cut back, 1 base at V and 1 base at J, with 8 bases in the middle. Germline V lookup: CDR1 SGHKS, CDR2 YYEKEE (reference sequence). The CDR3: CASSLSQRNTEAFF. The CDR3 coding sequence is TGTGCCAGCAGCTTGAGTCAGCGGAACACTGAAGCTTTCTTT.

This sequence joins TRBV9 and TRBJ1-1, with D perhaps TRBD1 (6 bases). Germline CDR1 reads SGDLS; CDR2 reads YYNGEE. Trimming removed 4 bases at V and 5 bases at J, with 12 bases between. CDR3 length: 13 amino acids. The CDR3 protein is CASSLARGTEAFF. The CDR3 bases are TGTGCCAGCAGCCTAGCTAGGGGGACTGAAGCTTTCTTT.

This rearrangement joins TRBV3-1 (or the pseudogene TRBV3-2) to TRBJ1-1, with D possibly TRBD1 on 5 matching bases. Between the trimmed V and J ends, which lost 9 bases and 10 bases, there was a span of 21 bases. Germline CDR1 is LGHDT and CDR2 is YNNKEL (reference sequence). The CDR3 spans 13 residues. CDR3 sequence: CASSGTAPGGAFF. CDR3 DNA sequence: TGTGCCAGTTCCGGGACCGCCCCGGGAGGAGCTTTCTTT.

This sequence joins TRBV4-2 and TRBJ2-1; 10 bases are shared with TRBD2. In germline, CDR1 is LGHNA, CDR2 YNFKEQ. This CDR3 contains 17 residues. V shed 1 base, J shed 5 bases, and the junction held 8 bases outside the gene matches. The CDR3 DNA reads TGTGCCAGCAGCCAAGGGACCGGGACTAGCGCCAACAATGAGCAGTTCTTC. Translated, it gives CASSQGTGTSANNEQFF.